This T cell receptor (beta chain) was identified during a study of T cell responses to AZD1222 COVID-19 vaccine. The CDR3 has 12 amino acids. The germline V gene has CDR1 GTSNPN and CDR2 SVGIG (reference sequence). Trimming took off 0 bases at V and 2 bases at J, with 4 bases between the two ends. The assay was immunoSEQ multiplex PCR, and TCRdb's table has in-frame clones only and misses some. The repertoire holds roughly 120,000 clones, with 85% to 90% as singletons. The input for sequencing was peripheral blood, taken 28 days after the second AZD1222 dose. The receptor's source is an adult who received the AZD1222 COVID-19 vaccine. This chain joins TRBV30 and TRBJ1-2; no reliable D call. CDR3 sequence (DNA): TGTGCCTGGAGTGTACGGAACTATGGCTACACCTTC. Protein: CAWSVRNYGYTF.